These T cell receptor beta chains were read from a single sample in a study of blood T cell repertoires in COVID-19. Sequenced by immunoSEQ multiplex PCR; TCRdb stores in-frame clones only, minus some. The table has 140,000 to 150,000 clones, about nine tenths seen once. The specimen was PBMCs or T cells enriched from blood (not recorded which). These receptors were obtained from a man between 50 and 59 years old who had recovered from COVID-19. CDR3s include the opening cysteine and the closing phenylalanine or tryptophan. D genes are given only for firm matches. Expanded clones are given a class, and other clones once, few, many or no size at all.

V	J	D	size	CDR3	DNA
TRBV18	TRBJ1-4	NA	NA	CASSPLQGGEKLFF	TGTGCCAGCTCACCACTACAGGGCGGCGAAAAACTGTTTTTT
TRBV28	TRBJ1-2	NA	NA	CASRGFSGYGYTF	TGTGCCAGCAGGGGCTTTTCGGGGTATGGCTACACCTTC
TRBV7-2	TRBJ2-7	NA	NA	CASSLEQRVSYEQYF	TGTGCCAGCAGCTTAGAACAGCGGGTTTCCTACGAGCAGTACTTC
TRBV6-4	TRBJ2-1	TRBD2	NA	CASSRTSGIYEQFF	TGTGCCAGCAGTAGAACTAGCGGGATTTATGAGCAGTTCTTC
TRBV3-1/TRBV3-2	TRBJ2-3	NA	NA	CASSQGQADTQYF	TGTGCCAGCAGCCAAGGACAGGCAGATACGCAGTATTTT
TRBV5-1	TRBJ1-1	NA	NA	CASSLVELNTEAFF	TGCGCCAGCAGCTTGGTGGAGCTGAACACTGAAGCTTTCTTT
TRBV28	TRBJ2-7	TRBD2	NA	CASSSPQRLARHEQYF	TGTGCCAGCAGTTCTCCCCAAAGACTAGCTCGGCACGAGCAGTACTTC
TRBV24-1	TRBJ2-2	NA	NA	CATSDPLRAAGELFF	TGTGCCACCAGTGACCCTTTGAGGGCGGCCGGGGAGCTGTTTTTT
TRBV19	TRBJ1-5	NA	NA	CASNGGGRNGNQPQHF	TGTGCCAGTAATGGTGGAGGACGTAATGGCAATCAGCCCCAGCATTTT
TRBV23-1	TRBJ2-1	TRBD1	NA	CASIKSGGQGRYNEQFF	TGCGCCAGCATAAAGAGTGGGGGACAGGGACGATACAATGAGCAGTTCTTC
TRBV28	TRBJ2-3	NA	NA	CASSFRKLTDTQYF	TGTGCCAGCAGTTTCCGAAAGCTCACAGATACGCAGTATTTT
TRBV5-4	TRBJ2-7	TRBD1	once	CASSLQGAFHEQYF	TGTGCCAGCAGCCTACAGGGGGCATTCCACGAGCAGTACTTC
TRBV7-3	TRBJ2-3	NA	NA	CASSLLRTDTQYF	TGTGCCAGCAGCCTTCTTCGGACAGATACGCAGTATTTT
TRBV23-1	TRBJ1-5	NA	NA	CASSQSEGGNQPQHF	TGCGCCAGCAGTCAATCCGAGGGGGGCAATCAGCCCCAGCATTTT
TRBV11-1	TRBJ1-2	NA	NA	CASSSAGGTNYGYTF	TGTGCCAGCAGCTCGGCTGGGGGGACTAACTATGGCTACACCTTC
TRBV28	TRBJ2-7	TRBD2	NA	CASSPTPGLAGVEQYF	TGTGCCAGCAGTCCTACACCGGGACTAGCGGGAGTGGAGCAGTACTTC
TRBV5-1	TRBJ2-2	NA	NA	CASSVGQNTGELFF	TGCGCCAGCAGCGTCGGACAGAACACCGGGGAGCTGTTTTTT
TRBV20-1	TRBJ1-1	NA	NA	CSASLLMNTEAFF	TGCAGTGCTAGTCTCCTTATGAACACTGAAGCTTTCTTT
TRBV28	TRBJ1-2	NA	NA	CASSLYYGYTF	TGTGCCAGCAGCCTCTACTATGGCTACACCTTC
TRBV19	TRBJ2-5	NA	NA	CASSIRTEETQYF	TGTGCCAGTAGTATTAGGACAGAAGAGACCCAGTACTTC
TRBV6-5	TRBJ1-4	TRBD1	NA	CASSMTGGHEKLFF	TGTGCCAGCAGTATGACAGGGGGACATGAAAAACTGTTTTTT
TRBV19	TRBJ1-6	NA	NA	CASRKRSFNNSPLHF	TGTGCCAGTAGGAAGCGCAGCTTTAATAATTCACCCCTCCACTTT
TRBV7-2	TRBJ1-5	NA	NA	CASSLDAGPNQPQHF	TGTGCCAGCAGCTTAGACGCGGGACCCAATCAGCCCCAGCATTTT
TRBV9	TRBJ2-5	TRBD2	NA	CASSSRTSGGLGTQYF	TGTGCCAGCAGCTCACGGACTAGCGGGGGGCTAGGGACCCAGTACTTC
TRBV4-1	TRBJ2-5	TRBD1	NA	CASSQPPGQGPEETQYF	TGCGCCAGCAGCCAACCCCCGGGACAGGGCCCAGAAGAGACCCAGTACTTC
TRBV24-1	TRBJ1-5	NA	NA	CATSVGGRGVNQPQHF	TGTGCCACCAGTGTTGGGGGCAGGGGAGTCAATCAGCCCCAGCATTTT
TRBV7-8	TRBJ1-1	TRBD1	NA	CASSSRTGGFTEAFF	TGTGCCAGCAGCTCGAGGACAGGGGGTTTTACTGAAGCTTTCTTT
TRBV7-3	TRBJ2-1	TRBD2	NA	CASSEGLAGNEQFF	TGTGCCAGCAGCGAGGGACTAGCGGGTAATGAGCAGTTCTTC
TRBV2	TRBJ1-1	NA	NA	CASSDTGTPNTEAFF	TGTGCCAGCAGTGACACCGGGACACCGAACACTGAAGCTTTCTTT
TRBV29-1	TRBJ2-1	TRBD2	NA	CSVGLAGSSYNEQFF	TGCAGCGTAGGACTAGCGGGTAGCTCCTACAATGAGCAGTTCTTC
TRBV9	TRBJ1-4	TRBD1	NA	CASSKVGQGVGELFF	TGTGCCAGCAGCAAAGTGGGACAGGGGGTTGGAGAACTGTTTTTT
TRBV7-7	TRBJ2-3	TRBD2	NA	CASSLGGGGPDTQYF	TGTGCCAGCAGCTTAGGCGGGGGAGGGCCAGATACGCAGTATTTT
TRBV5-1	TRBJ2-5	TRBD2	NA	CASSFAGGSETQYF	TGCGCCAGCAGCTTTGCGGGAGGCTCGGAGACCCAGTACTTC
TRBV15	TRBJ2-5	NA	NA	CATSRDTSPQRETQYF	TGTGCCACCAGCAGAGATACGTCCCCACAAAGAGAGACCCAGTACTTC
TRBV18	TRBJ2-7	NA	NA	CASLPGGGRGYEQYF	TGTGCCAGCTTACCAGGAGGGGGCAGGGGCTACGAGCAGTACTTC
TRBV28	TRBJ1-6	TRBD1	NA	CASSADRYNSPLHF	TGTGCCAGCAGTGCGGACAGGTATAATTCACCCCTCCACTTT
TRBV11-2	TRBJ2-1	NA	NA	CASSFDGGLYYEQFF	TGTGCCAGCAGCTTCGATGGGGGCCTGTACTATGAGCAGTTCTTC
TRBV4-3	TRBJ1-2	TRBD1	NA	CASSQVTGGDRYGYTF	TGCGCCAGCAGCCAAGTAACAGGGGGCGATCGTTATGGCTACACCTTC
TRBV7-2	TRBJ1-1	NA	once	CASSLSGRLNTEAFF	TGTGCCAGCAGCTTATCAGGGCGGTTGAACACTGAAGCTTTCTTT
TRBV7-9	TRBJ2-3	NA	once	CASSPRTNTDTQYF	TGTGCCAGCAGCCCCCGGACTAACACAGATACGCAGTATTTT
TRBV28	TRBJ1-4	NA	NA	CASGAGGANEKLFF	TGTGCCAGCGGGGCTGGGGGGGCTAATGAAAAACTGTTTTTT
TRBV19	TRBJ2-4	TRBD1	NA	CASRGRGTKNIQYF	TGTGCCAGTCGCGGCAGGGGGACCAAAAACATTCAGTACTTC
TRBV7-2	TRBJ2-1	TRBD2	NA	CASSRRTSGWYNEQFF	TGTGCCAGCAGCCGCCGGACTAGCGGGTGGTACAATGAGCAGTTCTTC
TRBV14	TRBJ2-2	NA	NA	CASSHSSRDFTGELFF	TGTGCCAGCAGCCATAGTTCACGGGACTTCACCGGGGAGCTGTTTTTT